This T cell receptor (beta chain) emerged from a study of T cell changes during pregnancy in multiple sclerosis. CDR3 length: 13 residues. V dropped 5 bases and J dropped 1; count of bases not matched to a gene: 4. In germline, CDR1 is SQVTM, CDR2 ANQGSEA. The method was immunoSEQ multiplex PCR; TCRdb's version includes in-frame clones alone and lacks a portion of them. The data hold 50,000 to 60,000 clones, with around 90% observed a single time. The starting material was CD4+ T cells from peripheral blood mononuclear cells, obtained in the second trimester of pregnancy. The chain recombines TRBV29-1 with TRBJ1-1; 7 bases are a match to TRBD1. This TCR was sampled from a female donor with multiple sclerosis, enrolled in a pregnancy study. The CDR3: CSVPGTANTEAFF. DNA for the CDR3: TGCAGCGTTCCCGGGACAGCGAACACTGAAGCTTTCTTT.